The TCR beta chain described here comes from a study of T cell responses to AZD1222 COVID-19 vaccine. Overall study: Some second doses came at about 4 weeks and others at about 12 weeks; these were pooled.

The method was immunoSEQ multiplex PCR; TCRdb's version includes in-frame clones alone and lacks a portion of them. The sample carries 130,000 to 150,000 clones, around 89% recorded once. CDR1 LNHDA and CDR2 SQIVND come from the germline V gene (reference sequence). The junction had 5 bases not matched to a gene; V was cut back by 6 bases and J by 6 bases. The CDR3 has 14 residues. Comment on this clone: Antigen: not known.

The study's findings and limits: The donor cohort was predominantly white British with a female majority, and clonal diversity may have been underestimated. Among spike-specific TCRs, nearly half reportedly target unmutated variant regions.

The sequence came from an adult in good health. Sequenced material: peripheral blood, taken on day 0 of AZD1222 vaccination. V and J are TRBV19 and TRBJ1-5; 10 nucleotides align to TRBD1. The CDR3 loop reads CASRGQGPIQPQHF. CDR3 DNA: TGTGCCAGTAGGGGACAGGGGCCAATTCAGCCCCAGCATTTT. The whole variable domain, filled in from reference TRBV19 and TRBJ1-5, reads DGGITQSPKYLFRKEGQNVTLSCEQNLNHDAMYWYRQDPGQGLRLIYYSQIVNDFQKGDIAEGYSVSREKKESFPLTVTSAQKNPTAFYLCASRGQGPIQPQHFGDGTRLSIL.